What follows are 13 T cell receptor beta chains derived from one specimen sequenced in a study of blood T cell repertoires in COVID-19. Method: immunoSEQ multiplex PCR; TCRdb's copy keeps in-frame clones and lacks some. This table has more than 85,000 clones, 80% to 85% appearing once. Sequenced material: peripheral blood. Every receptor here comes from an elderly woman with acute or convalescent COVID-19.

The chain combines TRBV4-1 with TRBJ2-1; 8 bases line up with TRBD2. Germline loops: CDR1 MGHRA, CDR2 YSYEKL. This CDR3 has 16 residues. The trim removed 0 bases at V and 15 bases at J, leaving 16 bases unmatched. This CDR3 is CASSQDDRAGAPERFF. The CDR3 coding sequence is TGCGCCAGCAGCCAAGATGACAGAGCGGGAGCCCCGGAGAGGTTCTTC.

This clone was seen a single time. The chain couples TRBV11-2 to TRBJ2-1, with D possibly TRBD1 on 6 matching bases. The CDR3 length is 17 residues. Per germline, CDR1 SGHAT and CDR2 FQNNGV. The V end lost 6 bases, the J end lost 7 bases, and 25 bases lay between the germline ends. CDR3 loop: CASRRPGGRRPQNEQFF. Written as DNA, the CDR3 is TGTGCCAGCAGACGACCTGGGGGCCGCCGGCCTCAAAATGAGCAGTTCTTC.

V and J are TRBV28 and TRBJ2-2, with 9 positions matching TRBD1. The trim removed 8 bases at V and 5 bases at J, leaving 15 bases unmatched. This CDR3 is 17 amino acids long. Germline V lookup: CDR1 MDHEN, CDR2 SYDVKM. The CDR3 DNA follows: TGTGCCAGCGCATTTCCTCCGGGACAGGGTAGGACCGGGGAGCTGTTTTTT. Translation: CASAFPPGQGRTGELFF.

The chain uses TRBV10-3 and TRBJ1-4; 7 bases align to TRBD1. V lost 5 bases, J lost 3 bases, and 3 bases stayed unmatched. The V gene's germline CDR1 is ENHRY and CDR2 SYGVKD. The CDR3 loop spans 14 amino acids. CDR3 sequence: CAISPTGPNEKLFF. The CDR3 DNA follows: TGTGCCATCAGTCCGACAGGGCCTAATGAAAAACTGTTTTTT.

The chain links TRBV24-1 to TRBJ1-2; 7 bases align to TRBD1. Germline values: CDR1 KGHDR, CDR2 SFDVKD. The CDR3 runs 16 residues. With V trimmed by 1 base and J by 9 bases, 13 bases remained unmatched. The CDR3 spells CATSDLQGGTVESYTF. CDR3 DNA sequence: TGTGCCACCAGTGATTTACAAGGGGGGACAGTCGAGAGCTACACCTTC.

The genes are TRBV19 and TRBJ1-6; tentative D call: TRBD1 (6 bases). Germline lookup yields CDR1 LNHDA and CDR2 SQIVND (reference sequence). Trimming left V 5 bases short and J 0 bases short, with 17 bases between. The CDR3 consists of 18 residues. The CDR3 coding sequence is TGTGCCAGTAGTCCCCGGACAGTCTGGGGCTCCTATAATTCACCCCTCCACTTT. Translated: CASSPRTVWGSYNSPLHF.

This chain connects TRBV5-1 to TRBJ1-4; TRBD1 matches 8 bases. J was trimmed by 3 bases and V by 2 bases; bases with no gene match: 3. Germline lookup yields CDR1 SGHRS and CDR2 YFSETQ. The CDR3 extends over 15 amino acids. The CDR3 is CASSFQGAANEKLFF. The CDR3 bases are TGCGCCAGCAGCTTCCAGGGGGCGGCTAATGAAAAACTGTTTTTT.

The rearrangement links TRBV5-1 to TRBJ1-2, with 9 positions matching TRBD1. The CDR3 is 15 amino acids. The germline V gene encodes CDR1 SGHRS and CDR2 YFSETQ. With 8 bases clipped from V and 3 bases from J, the junction kept 11 bases outside the gene matches. The CDR3 protein is CARTPRTGDDYGYTF. The CDR3 nucleotides are TGCGCCAGGACCCCACGGACAGGGGATGACTATGGCTACACCTTC.

This chain connects TRBV12-5 to TRBJ2-7, with 15 bases identical to TRBD2. The CDR3 runs 15 residues. The germline V gene encodes CDR1 LGHNT and CDR2 FRNRAP. The junction had 6 bases not matched to a gene; V was cut back by 6 bases and J by 6 bases. Written as DNA, the CDR3 is TGTGCTAGTGGGGCTGGGACTAGCGGGAGGCCCGAGCAGTACTTC. Its protein product is CASGAGTSGRPEQYF.

This chain uses TRBV18 with TRBJ1-1; TRBD1 agrees at 8 bases. CDR3 size: 13 residues. The germline CDR1 and CDR2 sequences are KGHSH and LQKENI. V was clipped by 2 bases and J by 6 bases; unmatched bases: 2. The CDR3 protein is CASSPNRGAEAFF. The CDR3 nucleotides are TGTGCCAGCTCACCAAACAGGGGGGCTGAAGCTTTCTTT.

The chain joins TRBV5-1 to TRBJ2-7; 11 bases are shared with TRBD2. The CDR3 totals 17 residues. Germline V gene data show CDR1 as SGHRS and CDR2 as YFSETQ. Trimming cost V 0 bases and J 0 bases; bases outside gene matches: 5. CDR3 DNA sequence: TGCGCCAGCAGCTTGGGTTGGACTAGCGGGCACTCCTACGAGCAGTACTTC. Translating it yields CASSLGWTSGHSYEQYF. Looking up the rest from reference TRBV5-1 and TRBJ2-7 gives the full variable domain: KAGVTQTPRYLIKTRGQQVTLSCSPISGHRSVSWYQQTPGQGLQFLFEYFSETQRNKGNFPGRFSGRQFSNSRSEMNVSTLELGDSALYLCASSLGWTSGHSYEQYFGPGTRLTVT.

The chain carries TRBV19 and TRBJ1-5; D is undetermined. The V gene's germline CDR1 is LNHDA and CDR2 SQIVND (reference sequence). Trimming stripped 5 bases from V and 0 bases from J, with 8 bases between. The CDR3 covers 14 residues. The CDR3 here is CASSATNSNQPQHF. Written as DNA, the CDR3 is TGTGCCAGTAGTGCCACTAATAGCAATCAGCCCCAGCATTTT.

The chain couples TRBV3-1 (or the pseudogene TRBV3-2) to TRBJ2-5; 7 bases align to TRBD2. This CDR3 is built from 17 residues. Germline values: CDR1 LGHDT, CDR2 YNNKEL (reference sequence). Unmatched junction bases numbered 11, after V lost 3 bases and J lost 1 base. The CDR3 sequence is CASSQSWGREAQETQYF. The CDR3 DNA follows: TGTGCCAGCAGCCAGTCTTGGGGCCGGGAGGCCCAAGAGACCCAGTACTTC.